The 2 T cell receptor beta chains reported below all come from one sample, sequenced in a study of tumor-infiltrating lymphocytes in primary liver carcinoma. From 500 ng of total RNA, TCR beta-specific cDNA was reverse-transcribed using a constant-region primer. Libraries of TCR beta came from three nested multiplex PCR rounds with slightly modified ARM-PCR. Primers for the first two PCR rounds were TRBV1-TRBV30 forward primers and a C-beta reverse primer (around 11 cycles per round). MiXCR was run by TCRdb on the multiplex PCR reads, yielding one entry per CDR3 protein. The repertoire holds about 120,000 distinct CDR3 sequences, with roughly three fifths as singletons. Unsorted bulk tissue (about 20-30 mg) underwent RNA and DNA co-extraction. Sample: liver tumor tissue from sampling region 1. Subset denoted: tumor region T1, superior pole. These TCRs come from a woman aged 60-70 years with primary liver carcinoma and hepatitis B virus infection.

The chain is built from TRBV28 and TRBJ2-7; D is perhaps TRBD2 (5 bases). The J call could be wrong; TRBJ2-1 is a better fit for the DNA end. The CDR3 consists of 16 residues. The germline CDR1 and CDR2 sequences are MDHEN and SYDVKM. For the CDR3, the DNA is TGTGCCAGCAGCCCTGGTGGGTCCGGGGATCATCACGAGCAGTTCTTC. Residues: CASSPGGSGDHHEQFF.

V gene TRBV7-9 combines with J gene TRBJ2-6; 10 bases agree with TRBD1. V shed 5 bases, J shed 3 bases, and the junction held 13 bases outside the gene matches. The CDR3 loop spans 19 amino acids. Germline CDR1 SEHNR, CDR2 FQNEAQ (reference sequence). CDR3: CASSQAWDRGFFGANVLTF. In DNA form, the CDR3 reads TGTGCCAGCAGCCAGGCATGGGACAGGGGATTCTTTGGGGCCAACGTCCTGACTTTC.